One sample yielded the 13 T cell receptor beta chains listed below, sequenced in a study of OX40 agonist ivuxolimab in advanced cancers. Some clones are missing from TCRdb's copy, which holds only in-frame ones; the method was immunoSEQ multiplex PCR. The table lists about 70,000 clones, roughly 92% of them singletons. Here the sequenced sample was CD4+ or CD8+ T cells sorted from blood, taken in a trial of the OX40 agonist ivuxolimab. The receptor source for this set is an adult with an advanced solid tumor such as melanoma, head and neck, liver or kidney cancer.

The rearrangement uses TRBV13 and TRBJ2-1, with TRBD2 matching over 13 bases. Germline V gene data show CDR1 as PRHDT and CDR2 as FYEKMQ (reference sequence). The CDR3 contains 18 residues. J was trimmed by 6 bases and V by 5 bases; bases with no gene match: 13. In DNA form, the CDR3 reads TGTGCCAGCAGCCCAGGGACTAGCGGGGAGTCTGGGATCAATGAGCAGTTCTTC. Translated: CASSPGTSGESGINEQFF. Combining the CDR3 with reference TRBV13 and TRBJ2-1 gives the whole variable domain AAGVIQSPRHLIKEKRETATLKCYPIPRHDTVYWYQQGPGQDPQFLISFYEKMQSDKGSIPDRFSAQQFSDYHSELNMSSLELGDSALYFCASSPGTSGESGINEQFFGPGTRLTVL.

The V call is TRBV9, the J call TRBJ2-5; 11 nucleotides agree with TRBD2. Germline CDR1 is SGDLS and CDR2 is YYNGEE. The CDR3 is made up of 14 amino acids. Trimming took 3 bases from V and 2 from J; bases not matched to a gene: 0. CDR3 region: CASSASGGQETQYF. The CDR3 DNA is TGTGCCAGCAGCGCTAGCGGGGGGCAAGAGACCCAGTACTTC. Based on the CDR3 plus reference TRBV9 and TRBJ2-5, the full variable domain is DSGVTQTPKHLITATGQRVTLRCSPRSGDLSVYWYQQSLDQGLQFLIQYYNGEERAKGNILERFSAQQFPDLHSELNLSSLELGDSALYFCASSASGGQETQYFGPGTRLLVL.

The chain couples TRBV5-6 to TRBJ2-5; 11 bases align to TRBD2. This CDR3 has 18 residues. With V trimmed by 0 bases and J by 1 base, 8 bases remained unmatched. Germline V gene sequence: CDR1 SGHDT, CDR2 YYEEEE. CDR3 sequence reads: CASSLDATSGARQETQYF. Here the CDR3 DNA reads TGTGCCAGCAGCTTGGACGCGACTAGCGGGGCCCGCCAAGAGACCCAGTACTTC.

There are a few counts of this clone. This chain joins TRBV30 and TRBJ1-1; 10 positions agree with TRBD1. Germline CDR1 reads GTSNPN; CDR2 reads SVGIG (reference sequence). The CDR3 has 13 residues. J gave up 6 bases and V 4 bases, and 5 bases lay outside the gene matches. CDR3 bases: TGTGCCTGGACCGGGACAGGGGTCGCTGAAGCTTTCTTT. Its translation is CAWTGTGVAEAFF. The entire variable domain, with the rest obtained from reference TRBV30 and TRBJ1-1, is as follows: SQTIHQWPATLVQPVGSPLSLECTVEGTSNPNLYWYRQAAGRGLQLLFYSVGIGQISSEVPQNLSASRPQDRQFILSSKKLLLSDSGFYLCAWTGTGVAEAFFGQGTRLTVV.

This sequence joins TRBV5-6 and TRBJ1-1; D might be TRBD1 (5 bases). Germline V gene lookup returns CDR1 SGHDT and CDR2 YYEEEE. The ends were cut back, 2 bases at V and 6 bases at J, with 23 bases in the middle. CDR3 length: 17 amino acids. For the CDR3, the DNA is TGTGCCAGCAGCTTTTGGCAGGGCTCTAGGTTACTATCTGAAGCTTTCTTT. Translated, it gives CASSFWQGSRLLSEAFF. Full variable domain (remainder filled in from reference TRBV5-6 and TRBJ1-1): DAGVTQSPTHLIKTRGQQVTLRCSPKSGHDTVSWYQQALGQGPQFIFQYYEEEERQRGNFPDRFSGHQFPNYSSELNVNALLLGDSALYLCASSFWQGSRLLSEAFFGQGTRLTVV.

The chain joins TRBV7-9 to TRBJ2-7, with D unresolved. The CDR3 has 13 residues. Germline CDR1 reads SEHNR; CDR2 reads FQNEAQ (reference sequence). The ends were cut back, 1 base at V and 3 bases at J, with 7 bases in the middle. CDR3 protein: CASSLVGGYEQYF. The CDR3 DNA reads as TGTGCCAGCAGCTTAGTTGGCGGCTACGAGCAGTACTTC.

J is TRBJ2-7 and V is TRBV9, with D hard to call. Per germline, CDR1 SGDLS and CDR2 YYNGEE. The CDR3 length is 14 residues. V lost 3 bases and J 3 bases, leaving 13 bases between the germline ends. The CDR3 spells CASSEDTVVYEQYF. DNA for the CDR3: TGTGCCAGCAGCGAAGATACGGTGGTCTACGAGCAGTACTTC.

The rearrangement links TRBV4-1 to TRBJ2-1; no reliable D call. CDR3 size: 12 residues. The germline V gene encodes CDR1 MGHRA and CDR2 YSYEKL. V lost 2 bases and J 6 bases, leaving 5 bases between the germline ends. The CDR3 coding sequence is TGCGCCAGCAGCCAATTCGGCAATGAGCAGTTCTTC. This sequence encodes CASSQFGNEQFF.

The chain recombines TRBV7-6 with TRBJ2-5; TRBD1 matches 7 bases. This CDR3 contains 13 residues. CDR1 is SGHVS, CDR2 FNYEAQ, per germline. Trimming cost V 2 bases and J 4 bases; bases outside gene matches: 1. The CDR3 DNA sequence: TGTGCCAGCAGCTTAAGGGGGCGAGAGACCCAGTACTTC. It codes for CASSLRGRETQYF.

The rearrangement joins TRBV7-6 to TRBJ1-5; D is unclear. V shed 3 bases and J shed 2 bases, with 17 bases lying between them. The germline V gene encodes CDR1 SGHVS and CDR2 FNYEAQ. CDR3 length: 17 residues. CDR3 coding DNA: TGTGCCAGCAGCTTCGGGAGAATTGGTGGTGGCAATCAGCCCCAGCATTTT. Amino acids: CASSFGRIGGGNQPQHF.

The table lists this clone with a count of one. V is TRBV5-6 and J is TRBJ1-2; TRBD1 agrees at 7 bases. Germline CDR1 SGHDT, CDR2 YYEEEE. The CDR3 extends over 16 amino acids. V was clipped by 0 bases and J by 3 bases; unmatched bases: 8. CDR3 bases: TGTGCCAGCAGCTTGGGGGTACAGGGGACCTACTATGGCTACACCTTC. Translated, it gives CASSLGVQGTYYGYTF.

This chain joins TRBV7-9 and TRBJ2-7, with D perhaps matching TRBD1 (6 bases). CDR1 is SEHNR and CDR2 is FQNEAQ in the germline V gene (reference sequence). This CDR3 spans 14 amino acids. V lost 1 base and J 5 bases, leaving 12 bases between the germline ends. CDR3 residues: CASSLGAGVDEQYF. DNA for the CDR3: TGTGCCAGCAGCTTAGGGGCAGGGGTTGACGAGCAGTACTTC.

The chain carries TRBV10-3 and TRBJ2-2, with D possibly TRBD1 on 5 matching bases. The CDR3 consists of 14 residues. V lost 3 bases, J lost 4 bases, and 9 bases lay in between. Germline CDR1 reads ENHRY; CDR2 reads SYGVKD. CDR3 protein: CAISDWTTTGELFF. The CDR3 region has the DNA TGTGCCATCAGTGATTGGACAACCACCGGGGAGCTGTTTTTT.